This T cell receptor (beta chain) was identified during a study of cytotoxic CD8 clonotypes in ibrutinib-treated CLL. Study outcomes and limitations: At the start, clonality exceeded age-matched healthy donors and followed circulating CD8+ T-cell counts.

This clone was counted only a few times. The antigen is undetermined. Profiled with immunoSEQ multiplex PCR; TCRdb holds only in-frame clones, not every one. The repertoire consists of 14,000 or so clones, with almost 65% occurring once and the leading ten covering around 40%. V gave up 4 bases and J gave up 7 bases; unmatched junction bases: 3. CDR3 size: 12 residues. Looked up from germline, CDR1 is LGHNA and CDR2 is YNFKEQ. TCR beta libraries used about 2 micrograms of genomic DNA from cryopreserved PBMCs. The V call is TRBV4-2, the J call TRBJ1-2, with 7 bases identical to TRBD1. The TCR originated in a human donor with chronic lymphocytic leukemia. Sample: PBMCs, taken before ibrutinib treatment. The CDR3: CASSPDRSGYTF. The DNA for the CDR3 is TGTGCCAGCAGCCCGGACAGGTCTGGCTACACCTTC.